The next 26 T cell receptor beta chains were all read from a single sample in a study of blood T cell repertoires in COVID-19. Clones were sequenced by immunoSEQ multiplex PCR, and TCRdb holds only the in-frame ones, with some missing. The sample lists about 200,000 clones, 70% to 90% occurring once. The specimen sequenced was peripheral blood. These receptors were collected from a man in his fifties or sixties with acute or convalescent COVID-19.

This chain uses TRBV7-9 with TRBJ2-1, with D possibly TRBD1 on 6 matching bases. V lost 3 bases and J 6 bases, leaving 12 bases between the germline ends. Germline assignment: CDR1 SEHNR and CDR2 FQNEAQ (reference sequence). The CDR3 is 14 amino acids. As DNA, the CDR3 is TGTGCCAGCAGCTTCAATACAGGGTCCAATGAGCAGTTCTTC. It encodes CASSFNTGSNEQFF.

The chain recombines TRBV18 with TRBJ1-2; 9 bases align to TRBD1. In germline, CDR1 is KGHSH, CDR2 LQKENI. The CDR3 loop spans 15 amino acids. The V segment lost 2 bases and the J segment 1 base; nucleotides outside the gene matches: 2. CDR3 protein: CASSPGTGNNYGYTF. CDR3 nucleotides: TGTGCCAGCTCACCAGGGACAGGGAATAACTATGGCTACACCTTC.

V usage is TRBV10-2 and J usage is TRBJ1-5, with a tentative D call TRBD1 (6 bases). Germline CDR1 WSHSY, CDR2 SAAADI. The length of the CDR3 is 15 residues. The ends were cut back, 3 bases at V and 2 bases at J, with 11 bases in the middle. The DNA of the CDR3 is TGCGCCAGCAGTGAAAAACGACAGGGCAATCAGCCCCAGCATTTT. It encodes CASSEKRQGNQPQHF.

This CDR3 reads CASSLTAGGNSGANVLTF. CDR3 DNA: TGTGCCAGCAGCCTCACTGCGGGGGGAAACTCTGGGGCCAACGTCCTGACTTTC. The chain employs TRBV9 and TRBJ2-6, with 8 bases matching TRBD2. V was pared by 4 bases and J by 0 bases, with 9 bases of the junction left unmatched. CDR3 length: 18 amino acids. Germline V CDR1 and CDR2: SGDLS, YYNGEE.

The chain has TRBV3-1 (or the pseudogene TRBV3-2) and TRBJ2-3; no clear D gene. Trimming stripped 1 base from V and 4 bases from J, with 15 bases between. CDR3 length: 16 amino acids. Germline V gives CDR1 LGHDT, CDR2 YNNKEL (reference sequence). The CDR3 sequence: CASSQVDTPGADTQYF. Written as DNA, the CDR3 is TGTGCCAGCAGCCAAGTAGATACCCCCGGAGCAGATACGCAGTATTTT.

V usage is TRBV11-2 and J usage is TRBJ2-5; D is perhaps TRBD1 (8 bases). V was clipped by 8 bases and J by 5 bases, with 21 bases between them. CDR3 length equals 15 residues. Germline V lookup: CDR1 SGHAT, CDR2 FQNNGV. The CDR3 coding sequence is TGTGCCAGCGGGAGGGGTCAGGGGGCGCCGGAGACCCAGTACTTC. It translates to CASGRGQGAPETQYF.

The chain links TRBV5-1 to TRBJ1-1; tentatively, D is TRBD1 (5 bases). CDR1 SGHRS and CDR2 YFSETQ come from the germline V gene. The CDR3 length is 14 residues. Trimming took 4 bases from V and 4 from J, leaving 14 bases between them. CDR3 amino acids: CASSPDSAITEAFF. The CDR3 nucleotides are TGCGCCAGCAGCCCAGACAGCGCGATCACTGAAGCTTTCTTT.

This clone was seen a few times. The chain has TRBV10-3 and TRBJ1-5; perhaps TRBD1 as D (6 bases). The CDR3 totals 16 residues. V lost 2 bases and J lost 0, with 11 bases in between. Germline lookup yields CDR1 ENHRY and CDR2 SYGVKD. DNA of the CDR3: TGTGCCATCAGTGAGAGGGGGAGGGATAGCAATCAGCCCCAGCATTTT. Translation gives CAISERGRDSNQPQHF.

The chain employs TRBV7-6 and TRBJ2-2, with a weak D call TRBD1 (7 bases). Germline-derived CDR1 and CDR2 are SGHVS and FNYEAQ. The CDR3 consists of 16 residues. With 5 bases removed from V and 4 bases from J, the gap between germline ends came to 17 bases. CDR3 sequence reads: CASSPRGGGVTGELFF. The DNA for the CDR3 is TGTGCCAGCAGCCCCCGCGGAGGGGGCGTCACCGGGGAGCTGTTTTTT.

Note on this clone: This sample includes further DNA sequences coding for the same CDR3. The chain employs TRBV28 and TRBJ2-7; tentative D call: TRBD1 (6 bases). In germline, CDR1 is MDHEN, CDR2 SYDVKM. The CDR3 has 15 amino acids. V dropped 5 bases and J dropped 7 bases, with 21 bases sitting between them. CDR3 sequence: CASSRQEVLVYEQYF. The CDR3 DNA reads as TGTGCCAGCAGTCGACAGGAGGTTTTAGTATATGAGCAGTACTTC.

This clone was seen a single time. This chain connects TRBV7-3 to TRBJ1-1; unclear D gene. Germline assignment: CDR1 SGHTA and CDR2 FQGTGA. V lost 1 base and J lost 1, with 10 bases in between. The CDR3 consists of 15 residues. In nucleotides, the CDR3 is TGTGCCAGCAGCTTAAGGCCCTCTGAGAACACTGAAGCTTTCTTT. It codes for CASSLRPSENTEAFF. Looking up the rest from reference TRBV7-3 and TRBJ1-1 gives the full variable domain: GAGVSQTPSNKVTEKGKYVELRCDPISGHTALYWYRQSLGQGPEFLIYFQGTGAADDSGLPNDRFFAVRPEGSVSTLKIQRTERGDSAVYLCASSLRPSENTEAFFGQGTRLTVV.

The chain links TRBV5-1 to TRBJ1-2; 9 nucleotides align to TRBD1. In germline, CDR1 is SGHRS, CDR2 YFSETQ. The CDR3 totals 18 residues. Germline trimming cut 1 base from V and 8 bases from J; bases unmatched to any gene: 18. CDR3 nucleotides: TGCGCCAGCAGCTTGTACGGTGTGCGTCTCGACAGGGGGGGAGGCTACACCTTC. It translates to CASSLYGVRLDRGGGYTF.

This sequence joins TRBV5-6 and TRBJ1-5, with a possible D match to TRBD1 (6 bases). This CDR3 region has 18 residues. CDR1 and CDR2 (germline): SGHDT, YYEEEE. V was shortened by 1 base and J by 6 bases, with 23 bases between the two germline ends. CDR3 loop: CASSLTVENWTAVQPQHF. DNA of the CDR3: TGTGCCAGCAGCTTGACGGTGGAAAACTGGACAGCGGTTCAGCCCCAGCATTTT.

For the CDR3, the DNA is TGTGCCAGCAGCGTAACAGGGGAAAACCTGGAAGCTTTCTTT. This gives the protein CASSVTGENLEAFF. This rearrangement joins TRBV9 to TRBJ1-1; 7 nucleotides line up with TRBD1. With V trimmed by 1 base and J by 8 bases, 8 bases remained unmatched. CDR1 and CDR2 (germline): SGDLS, YYNGEE. There are 14 residues in the CDR3.

The genes are TRBV7-2 and TRBJ2-1; 14 nucleotides match TRBD2. The J segment lost 6 bases and the V segment lost 0 bases, leaving 4 bases of the junction unmatched. Germline V CDR1 and CDR2: SGHTA, FQGNSA. The CDR3 consists of 17 residues. Here the CDR3 reads CASSLARLAGGPNEQFF. DNA of the CDR3: TGTGCCAGCAGCTTAGCCCGACTAGCGGGGGGGCCCAATGAGCAGTTCTTC.

The gene calls are TRBV7-2 and TRBJ2-3; the D is unclear. This CDR3 region has 14 residues. V lost 3 bases and J 2 bases, leaving 9 bases between the germline ends. Germline V lookup: CDR1 SGHTA, CDR2 FQGNSA. The CDR3 protein is CASSLGHPTDTQYF. CDR3 nucleotide sequence: TGTGCCAGCAGCTTGGGCCACCCCACAGATACGCAGTATTTT. Full variable domain (remainder filled in from reference TRBV7-2 and TRBJ2-3): GAGVSQSPSNKVTEKGKDVELRCDPISGHTALYWYRQSLGQGLEFLIYFQGNSAPDKSGLPSDRFSAERTGGSVSTLTIQRTQQEDSAVYLCASSLGHPTDTQYFGPGTRLTVL.

The genes are TRBV1 and TRBJ1-2; the listed D gene, TRBD1, was not tested against the DNA. TRBV1 constitutes a pseudogene. The CDR3 is 16 amino acids. CDR3 DNA sequence: TGCACCAGCAGCCACAGAGATGCCGGGACACCCTGTAGCTACACCTTC. Translated: CTSSHRDAGTPCSYTF.

This sequence joins TRBV15 and TRBJ2-7; the D gene is possibly TRBD1 (6 bases). The germline V gene encodes CDR1 LNHNV and CDR2 YYDKDF (reference sequence). This CDR3 is built from 14 residues. V dropped 3 bases and J dropped 2 bases, with 11 bases sitting between them. The CDR3 region has the DNA TGTGCCACCAGCAGTTTCAGGGGACCCTACGAGCAGTACTTC. This translates into CATSSFRGPYEQYF.

The V and J genes are TRBV15 and TRBJ2-2; 11 bases match TRBD1. CDR3 length equals 17 residues. V lost 3 bases and J lost 1; bases outside the gene matches: 4. CDR1 and CDR2 from the germline V gene are LNHNV and YYDKDF (reference sequence). The chain's CDR3 is CATSRPGTGGNTGELFF. The CDR3 DNA reads TGTGCCACCAGCAGGCCGGGGACAGGGGGGAACACCGGGGAGCTGTTTTTT.

This chain connects TRBV19 to TRBJ2-5, with 10 bases that match TRBD2. The CDR3 has 18 amino acids. Trimming took 7 bases from V and 0 from J; bases not matched to a gene: 14. CDR1 and CDR2 (germline): LNHDA, SQIVND (reference sequence). The CDR3 sequence is CASTSGTSGDSYQETQYF. As DNA, the CDR3 is TGTGCCAGTACGTCCGGCACTAGCGGGGATTCGTACCAAGAGACCCAGTACTTC.

The V call is TRBV5-1, the J call TRBJ2-2; D not certain. Between the trimmed V and J ends, which lost 0 bases and 4 bases, there was a span of 28 bases. CDR1 and CDR2 from the germline V gene are SGHRS and YFSETQ. The CDR3 has 21 amino acids. The CDR3 here is CASSLGWNLALNTVGTGELFF. CDR3 nucleotides: TGCGCCAGCAGCTTGGGTTGGAATTTAGCTCTAAACACCGTAGGCACCGGGGAGCTGTTTTTT. The whole variable domain, remainder taken from reference TRBV5-1 and TRBJ2-2, is KAGVTQTPRYLIKTRGQQVTLSCSPISGHRSVSWYQQTPGQGLQFLFEYFSETQRNKGNFPGRFSGRQFSNSRSEMNVSTLELGDSALYLCASSLGWNLALNTVGTGELFFGEGSRLTVL.

The chain is built from TRBV5-4 and TRBJ1-2; TRBD1 might be the D (6 bases). The V end was cut by 2 bases, the J end by 8 bases, with 16 bases between. In germline, CDR1 is SGHNT, CDR2 YYREEE (reference sequence). This CDR3 region has 14 residues. CDR3 residues: CASSFSRQGIGYTF. The DNA for the CDR3 is TGTGCCAGCAGCTTCTCCCGGCAGGGGATCGGCTACACCTTC.

This chain uses TRBV7-2 with TRBJ2-2; D is uncertain. The germline gives CDR1 SGHTA, CDR2 FQGNSA. V gave up 2 bases and J gave up 6 bases, with 7 bases separating them. The CDR3 is 13 amino acids. CDR3 loop: CASSLFRAGELFF. Written as DNA, the CDR3 is TGTGCCAGCAGCTTATTTAGAGCCGGGGAGCTGTTTTTT. The complete variable domain, with remaining parts taken from reference TRBV7-2 and TRBJ2-2, reads GAGVSQSPSNKVTEKGKDVELRCDPISGHTALYWYRQSLGQGLEFLIYFQGNSAPDKSGLPSDRFSAERTGGSVSTLTIQRTQQEDSAVYLCASSLFRAGELFFGEGSRLTVL.

CDR3: CATSPKRGGLGDIYTQYF. DNA for the CDR3: TGTGCCACCAGTCCTAAGCGGGGGGGTCTTGGGGACATATATACGCAGTATTTT. V gene TRBV15 combines with J gene TRBJ2-3, with TRBD2 identical over 10 bases. The CDR3 is 18 amino acids. CDR1 is LNHNV and CDR2 is YYDKDF in the germline V gene (reference sequence). J gave up 7 bases and V 6 bases, and 19 bases lay outside the gene matches. Filled out from reference TRBV15 and TRBJ2-3, the complete variable domain reads DAMVIQNPRYQVTQFGKPVTLSCSQTLNHNVMYWYQQKSSQAPKLLFHYYDKDFNNEADTPDNFQSRRPNTSFCFLDIRSPGLGDTAMYLCATSPKRGGLGDIYTQYFGPGTRLTVL.

The J gene is TRBJ1-1, the V gene TRBV29-1; 9 nucleotides line up with TRBD1. The germline V gene has CDR1 SQVTM and CDR2 ANQGSEA. The CDR3 extends over 12 amino acids. The J segment lost 5 bases and the V segment lost 7 bases, leaving 5 bases of the junction unmatched. CDR3 loop: CSAGTGRTEAFF. The CDR3 DNA sequence: TGCAGCGCCGGGACAGGGAGGACTGAAGCTTTCTTT.

This sequence joins TRBV6-5 and TRBJ2-3; D is uncertain. Germline V gives CDR1 MNHEY, CDR2 SVGAGI. Trimming pared 0 bases from V and 6 bases from J, leaving 13 bases between. This CDR3 is 15 amino acids long. The CDR3 nucleotides are TGTGCCAGCAGTTACTCGAGGAACCGCGCGGATACGCAGTATTTT. Translated: CASSYSRNRADTQYF.